The 26 T cell receptor beta chains reported below all come from one sample, sequenced in a study of response to subunit inactivated influenza vaccine. TCRdb redid the calling of the RT-PCR reads with MiXCR, one entry per CDR3 protein. This sample has approximately 530,000 distinct CDR3 sequences, with over 10% found just once. Sequenced material: PBMCs from blood, taken 40 to 50 days after vaccination. The receptors here all came from a man in his forties or fifties who received an inactivated influenza vaccine.

This clonotype was recorded at least ten times. The CDR3 is CASSPRPFSGSPLHF. The CDR3 region has the DNA TGTGCCAGCAGTCCCCGGCCCTTTTCGGGGTCACCCCTCCACTTT. The chain has TRBV12-3 or TRBV12-4 and TRBJ1-6; D uncertain. Deletions cut 5 bases from V and 10 bases from J, with 18 bases between. CDR3 length equals 15 residues.

The sample holds a few counts of this clonotype. This chain connects TRBV7-2 to TRBJ2-2; tentatively, D is TRBD1 or TRBD2 (6 bases each). The V gene's germline CDR1 is SGHTA and CDR2 FQGNSA. The CDR3 runs to 15 residues. V lost 5 bases and J lost 4, with 14 bases in between. CDR3 sequence: CASSLRLGGTGELFF. CDR3 sequence (DNA): TGTGCCAGCAGCCTAAGACTAGGGGGCACCGGGGAGCTGTTTTTT.

This sequence joins TRBV12-3 or TRBV12-4 and TRBJ2-5; D is ambiguous. The CDR3 covers 14 residues. Trimming took off 1 base at V and 5 bases at J, with 11 bases between the two ends. CDR3 amino acids: CASSLDGSRETQYF. CDR3 in DNA: TGTGCCAGCAGTTTAGATGGGTCGAGGGAGACCCAGTACTTC.

This clonotype was seen a handful of times. The chain employs TRBV9 and TRBJ2-2; TRBD1 aligns across 11 bases. The CDR3 covers 17 residues. Germline assignment: CDR1 SGDLS and CDR2 YYNGEE. Trimming took 3 bases from V and 1 from J; bases not matched to a gene: 5. The CDR3 DNA reads as TGTGCCAGCAGCGAGTGGGGACAGGGGGTGAACACCGGGGAGCTGTTTTTT. Translating it yields CASSEWGQGVNTGELFF.

This clonotype was counted only a few times. The rearrangement links TRBV11-2 to TRBJ1-2; the D gene is possibly TRBD1 (5 bases). Looked up from germline, CDR1 is SGHAT and CDR2 is FQNNGV. V gave up 5 bases and J gave up 3 bases, with 10 bases separating them. CDR3 size: 13 residues. The CDR3 nucleotides are TGTGCCAGCAGCCCCGGACACTACTATGGCTACACCTTC. It specifies CASSPGHYYGYTF.

In its sample, this clonotype was seen a few times. V is TRBV9 and J is TRBJ2-1, with TRBD2 matching over 11 bases. CDR3 length: 19 amino acids. Germline V gene lookup returns CDR1 SGDLS and CDR2 YYNGEE. J lost 0 bases, V lost 3 bases, and 11 bases had no gene match. For the CDR3, the DNA is TGTGCCAGCAGCGGAGCCCAGACTAGCGGGACCAGCTCCTACAATGAGCAGTTCTTC. Its translation is CASSGAQTSGTSSYNEQFF.

The chain uses TRBV12-3 or TRBV12-4 and TRBJ2-5; D not certain. CDR3 length: 13 amino acids. V was shortened by 2 bases and J by 7 bases, with 11 bases between the two germline ends. CDR3 DNA sequence: TGTGCCAGCAGTTTATCCGGGTACGGGACCCAGTACTTC. It codes for CASSLSGYGTQYF.

In DNA form, the CDR3 reads TGTGCCAGCAGCTTTACCTCGGGACAGGGAGCGTACGGGGAGCTGTTTTTT. Residues: CASSFTSGQGAYGELFF. V usage is TRBV7-9 and J usage is TRBJ2-2; 9 bases agree with TRBD1. CDR1 and CDR2 from the germline V gene are SEHNR and FQNEAQ (reference sequence). CDR3 length: 17 amino acids. The V and J ends lost 3 bases and 7 bases, in that order; junction bases with no gene match: 12. Full variable domain (outside the CDR3, taken from reference TRBV7-9 and TRBJ2-2): DTGVSQNPRHKITKRGQNVTFRCDPISEHNRLYWYRQTLGQGPEFLTYFQNEAQLEKSRLLSDRFSAERPKGSFSTLEIQRTEQGDSAMYLCASSFTSGQGAYGELFFGEGSRLTVL.

This clonotype was seen repeatedly, ten times or more. V and J are TRBV29-1 and TRBJ2-3, with 7 bases that match TRBD1. Germline V gene sequence: CDR1 SQVTM, CDR2 ANQGSEA. This CDR3 spans 14 amino acids. Trimming took 7 bases from V and 4 from J; bases not matched to a gene: 11. The CDR3 coding sequence is TGCAGCGCTGGGGACAGACAACGGGCAGATACGCAGTATTTT. Encoded protein: CSAGDRQRADTQYF.

This clonotype was counted only a few times. The rearrangement links TRBV12-3 or TRBV12-4 to TRBJ1-1; no reliable D call. This CDR3 comprises 14 residues. V gave up 1 base and J gave up 7 bases, with 13 bases separating them. CDR3 protein: CASSLESRLHEAFF. The CDR3 coding sequence is TGTGCCAGCAGTTTAGAGAGTAGGCTTCATGAAGCTTTCTTT.

The J gene is TRBJ2-7, the V gene TRBV6-2 or TRBV6-3; possibly TRBD2 for D (5 bases). This CDR3 spans 16 amino acids. The germline gives CDR1 MNHEY, CDR2 SVGEGT. The V and J ends lost 7 bases and 0 bases respectively, with 19 bases between them. The chain's CDR3 is CASTYGGGPSSYEQYF. The CDR3, as DNA: TGTGCCAGCACCTACGGCGGCGGGCCGAGCTCCTACGAGCAGTACTTC.

This clonotype showed up just a few times. The chain has TRBV12-3 or TRBV12-4 and TRBJ1-2; TRBD1 is a possible D gene (6 bases). V gave up 6 bases and J gave up 1 base, with 15 bases separating them. This CDR3 is 15 amino acids long. Written as DNA, the CDR3 is TGTGCCAGCAGCCTGGGACACCCAAGTAACTATGGCTACACCTTC. Protein product: CASSLGHPSNYGYTF.

This clonotype was seen repeatedly, ten times or more. V gene TRBV6-2 or TRBV6-3 combines with J gene TRBJ1-2; the D gene is possibly TRBD1 (6 bases). V was shortened by 0 bases and J by 7 bases, with 9 bases between the two germline ends. CDR3 size: 13 residues. Germline CDR1 is MNHEY and CDR2 is SVGEGT. The CDR3 bases are TGTGCCAGCAGTTACTCGGCAGGGGTTGGCTACACCTTC. Translation: CASSYSAGVGYTF.

This clonotype was observed a handful of times. The CDR3 here is CASSRQGGAPSYNEQFF. The CDR3 nucleotides are TGTGCCAGCAGCAGACAGGGGGGGGCCCCATCCTACAATGAGCAGTTCTTC. The V call is TRBV7-8, the J call TRBJ2-1, with 9 bases that match TRBD1. CDR3 length: 17 amino acids. Germline V gene data show CDR1 as SGHVS and CDR2 as FQNEAQ. V dropped 5 bases and J dropped 1; count of bases not matched to a gene: 9.

Ten or more counts support this clonotype. The V gene is TRBV25-1, the J gene TRBJ2-2; D possibly uses TRBD1 or TRBD2 (5 bases each). Trimming removed 5 bases at V and 3 bases at J, with 16 bases between. This CDR3 spans 16 amino acids. The germline gives CDR1 MGHDK, CDR2 SYGVNS. CDR3 nucleotides: TGTGCCAGCAGTTGGGACGGAGCGAGATACACCGGGGAGCTGTTTTTT. Translating gives CASSWDGARYTGELFF.

V is TRBV20-1 and J is TRBJ2-2; 7 nucleotides line up with TRBD1. After removal of 2 bases from V and 2 bases from J, the junction contained 5 bases not matched to a gene. Germline lookup yields CDR1 DFQATT and CDR2 SNEGSKA (reference sequence). This CDR3 has 15 amino acids. This CDR3 is CSARPGQKNTGELFF. CDR3 nucleotides: TGCAGTGCTAGACCGGGACAGAAAAACACCGGGGAGCTGTTTTTT.

This sequence joins TRBV4-1 and TRBJ2-7, with D perhaps assigned TRBD1 or TRBD2 (5 bases each). Germline CDR1 and CDR2: MGHRA and YSYEKL. V dropped 4 bases and J dropped 0 bases, with 10 bases sitting between them. The CDR3 spans 14 residues. CDR3 sequence: CASSRDVISYEQYF. DNA of the CDR3: TGCGCCAGCAGCCGGGACGTTATCTCCTACGAGCAGTACTTC.

This clonotype was observed at least ten times. The chain has TRBV20-1 and TRBJ1-1; D not certain. Between the trimmed V and J ends, which lost 2 bases and 0 bases, there was a span of 10 bases. The CDR3 spans 14 residues. CDR1 is DFQATT, CDR2 SNEGSKA, per germline (reference sequence). CDR3 nucleotide sequence: TGCAGTGCTAGACAGAATAGCCTGAACACTGAAGCTTTCTTT. Its translation: CSARQNSLNTEAFF.

This clonotype has a handful of counts. The chain couples TRBV9 to TRBJ2-2; the D gene is possibly TRBD2 (5 bases). Germline V lookup: CDR1 SGDLS, CDR2 YYNGEE. This CDR3 contains 16 residues. V lost 4 bases and J 6 bases, leaving 19 bases between the germline ends. The CDR3 sequence: CASSLRGSPFAGELFF. The CDR3 region has the DNA TGTGCCAGCAGCCTCCGAGGGTCACCTTTCGCCGGGGAGCTGTTTTTT.

This clonotype was counted a few times. This chain joins TRBV7-6 and TRBJ2-1; 12 bases are shared with TRBD2. CDR1 is SGHVS, CDR2 FNYEAQ, per germline. Trimming removed 5 bases from V and 4 bases from J; junction bases left unmatched: 6. CDR3 size: 16 residues. The CDR3 loop is CASSPRLAGEYNEQFF. CDR3 sequence (DNA): TGTGCCAGCAGCCCCCGACTAGCGGGAGAATACAATGAGCAGTTCTTC.

The gene calls are TRBV12-3 or TRBV12-4 and TRBJ1-6; D not certain. The V and J ends lost 5 bases and 10 bases respectively, with 18 bases between them. The CDR3 sequence is 15 residues long. Written as DNA, the CDR3 is TGTGCCAGCAGTCTGCACCGTGATGTGGGATCACCCCTCCACTTT. Its translation is CASSLHRDVGSPLHF.

The J gene is TRBJ2-2, the V gene TRBV20-1; no firm D call. The CDR3 runs to 14 residues. Germline CDR1 and CDR2: DFQATT and SNEGSKA (reference sequence). Trimming shortened V by 6 bases and J by 4 bases, and 15 bases separated the two germline ends. The chain's CDR3 is CSAKSVSGTGELFF. CDR3 DNA sequence: TGCAGTGCCAAATCAGTGTCCGGCACCGGGGAGCTGTTTTTT.

This clonotype was detected a few times. This chain connects TRBV7-6 to TRBJ2-5; 11 bases map to TRBD1. Trimming cost V 5 bases and J 5 bases; bases outside gene matches: 4. This CDR3 is built from 14 residues. The germline CDR1 and CDR2 sequences are SGHVS and FNYEAQ. The CDR3 reads CASSRTGGGETQYF. CDR3 coding DNA: TGTGCCAGCAGCCGGACAGGGGGCGGCGAGACCCAGTACTTC. The full variable domain, with the rest looked up from reference TRBV7-6 and TRBJ2-5, is GAGVSQSPRYKVTKRGQDVALRCDPISGHVSLYWYRQALGQGPEFLTYFNYEAQQDKSGLPNDRFSAERPEGSISTLTIQRTEQRDSAMYRCASSRTGGGETQYFGPGTRLLVL.

This clonotype was detected a few times. The chain couples TRBV18 to TRBJ1-1; unclear D gene. Trimming removed 0 bases at V and 3 bases at J, with 5 bases between. The CDR3 is made up of 13 amino acids. Looked up from germline, CDR1 is KGHSH and CDR2 is LQKENI. The CDR3 sequence: CASSPPLDTEAFF. The CDR3 DNA reads TGTGCCAGCTCACCACCACTGGACACTGAAGCTTTCTTT. The full variable domain, completed using reference TRBV18 and TRBJ1-1, is NAGVMQNPRHLVRRRGQEARLRCSPMKGHSHVYWYRQLPEEGLKFMVYLQKENIIDESGMPKERFSAEFPKEGPSILRIQQVVRGDSAAYFCASSPPLDTEAFFGQGTRLTVV.

The rearrangement joins TRBV2 to TRBJ1-5, with 11 bases aligning to TRBD1. V was pared by 6 bases and J by 5 bases, with 6 bases of the junction left unmatched. The CDR3 is 15 amino acids. The germline gives CDR1 SNHLY, CDR2 FYNNEI. CDR3 protein: CASRRGTGGDQPQHF. The CDR3 DNA sequence: TGTGCCAGCAGACGCGGGACAGGGGGTGATCAGCCCCAGCATTTT.

This clonotype was recorded at least ten times. V gene TRBV15 combines with J gene TRBJ2-2; 8 bases map to TRBD1. The V and J ends lost 2 bases and 4 bases, in that order; junction bases with no gene match: 6. Germline loops: CDR1 LNHNV, CDR2 YYDKDF (reference sequence). The CDR3 length is 16 residues. Here the CDR3 reads CATSRPDRGGTGELFF. For the CDR3, the DNA is TGTGCCACCAGCAGACCAGACAGGGGAGGCACCGGGGAGCTGTTTTTT. Drawing the rest from reference TRBV15 and TRBJ2-2, the complete variable domain is DAMVIQNPRYQVTQFGKPVTLSCSQTLNHNVMYWYQQKSSQAPKLLFHYYDKDFNNEADTPDNFQSRRPNTSFCFLDIRSPGLGDTAMYLCATSRPDRGGTGELFFGEGSRLTVL.